This T cell receptor (beta chain) was identified in a study of OX40 agonist ivuxolimab in advanced cancers. Autoimmune disease history or systemic immunosuppression disqualified patients. Details on this clone: Its antigen is currently unknown.

Sequenced by immunoSEQ multiplex PCR; TCRdb stores in-frame clones only, minus some. The sample has some 38,000 clones, about 88% seen once. Study results and caveats: With doses of 0.1-3.0 mg/kg, partial responders showed among the lowest clonal expansion. Expanded peripheral T cell antigen specificity was not determined.

Trimming cost V 4 bases and J 2 bases; bases outside gene matches: 4. This CDR3 spans 14 amino acids. Germline CDR1 and CDR2: SGDLS and YYNGEE. V is TRBV9 and J is TRBJ2-5, with TRBD2 matching over 8 bases. This clonotype was obtained from an adult with an advanced solid tumor such as melanoma, head and neck, liver or kidney cancer. The source was CD4+ or CD8+ T cells sorted from blood, collected in a trial of the OX40 agonist ivuxolimab. The CDR3 spells CASSTGLGQETQYF. The CDR3 DNA reads as TGTGCCAGCAGCACGGGACTAGGGCAAGAGACCCAGTACTTC. The whole variable domain, filled in from reference TRBV9 and TRBJ2-5, reads DSGVTQTPKHLITATGQRVTLRCSPRSGDLSVYWYQQSLDQGLQFLIQYYNGEERAKGNILERFSAQQFPDLHSELNLSSLELGDSALYFCASSTGLGQETQYFGPGTRLLVL.